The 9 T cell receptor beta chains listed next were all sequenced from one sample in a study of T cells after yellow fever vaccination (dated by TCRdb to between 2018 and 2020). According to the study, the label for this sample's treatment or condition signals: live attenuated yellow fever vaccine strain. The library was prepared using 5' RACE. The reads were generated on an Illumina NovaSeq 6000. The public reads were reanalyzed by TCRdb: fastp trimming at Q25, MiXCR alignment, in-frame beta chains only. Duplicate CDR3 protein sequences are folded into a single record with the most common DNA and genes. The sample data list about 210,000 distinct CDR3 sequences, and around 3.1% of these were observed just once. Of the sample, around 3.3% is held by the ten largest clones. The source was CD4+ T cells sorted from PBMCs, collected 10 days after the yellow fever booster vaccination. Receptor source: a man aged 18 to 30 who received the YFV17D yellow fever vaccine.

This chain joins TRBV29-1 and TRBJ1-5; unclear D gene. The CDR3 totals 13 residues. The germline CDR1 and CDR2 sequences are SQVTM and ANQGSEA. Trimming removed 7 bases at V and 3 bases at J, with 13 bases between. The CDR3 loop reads CSAQVTVNQPQHF. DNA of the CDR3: TGCAGCGCCCAGGTAACAGTCAATCAGCCCCAGCATTTT.

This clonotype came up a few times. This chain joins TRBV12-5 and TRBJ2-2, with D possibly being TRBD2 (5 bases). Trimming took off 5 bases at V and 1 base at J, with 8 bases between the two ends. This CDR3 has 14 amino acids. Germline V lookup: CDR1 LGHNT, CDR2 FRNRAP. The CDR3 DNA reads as TGTGCTAGTGGTCCTCGGGAGAACACCGGGGAGCTGTTTTTT. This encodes CASGPRENTGELFF. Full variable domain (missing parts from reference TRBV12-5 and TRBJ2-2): DARVTQTPRHKVTEMGQEVTMRCQPILGHNTVFWYRQTMMQGLELLAYFRNRAPLDDSGMPKDRFSAEMPDATLATLKIQPSEPRDSAVYFCASGPRENTGELFFGEGSRLTVL.

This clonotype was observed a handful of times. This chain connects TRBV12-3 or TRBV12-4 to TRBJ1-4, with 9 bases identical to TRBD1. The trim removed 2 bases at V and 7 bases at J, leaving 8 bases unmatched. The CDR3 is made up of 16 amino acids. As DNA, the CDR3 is TGTGCCAGCAGTTTATACGGGGGACAGGGAAGTGAAAAACTGTTTTTT. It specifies CASSLYGGQGSEKLFF.

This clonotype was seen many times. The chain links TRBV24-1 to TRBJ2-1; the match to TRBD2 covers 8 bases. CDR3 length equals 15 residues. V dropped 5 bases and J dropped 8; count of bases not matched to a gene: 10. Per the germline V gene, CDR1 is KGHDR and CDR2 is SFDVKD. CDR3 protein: CATSVAGPKGDEQFF. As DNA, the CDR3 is TGTGCCACCAGTGTAGCGGGACCGAAAGGGGATGAGCAGTTCTTC.

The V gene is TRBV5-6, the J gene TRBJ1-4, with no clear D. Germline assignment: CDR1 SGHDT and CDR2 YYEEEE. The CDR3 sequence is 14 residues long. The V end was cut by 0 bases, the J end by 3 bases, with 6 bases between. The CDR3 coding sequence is TGTGCCAGCAGCTTGGAAAGAGCTAATGAAAAACTGTTTTTT. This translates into CASSLERANEKLFF.

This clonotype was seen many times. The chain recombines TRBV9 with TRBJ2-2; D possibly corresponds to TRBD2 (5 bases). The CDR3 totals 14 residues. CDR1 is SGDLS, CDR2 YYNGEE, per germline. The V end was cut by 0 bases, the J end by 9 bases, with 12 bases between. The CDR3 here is CASSVDASLRELFF. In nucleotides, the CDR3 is TGTGCCAGCAGCGTAGATGCTAGCCTGCGGGAGCTGTTTTTT.

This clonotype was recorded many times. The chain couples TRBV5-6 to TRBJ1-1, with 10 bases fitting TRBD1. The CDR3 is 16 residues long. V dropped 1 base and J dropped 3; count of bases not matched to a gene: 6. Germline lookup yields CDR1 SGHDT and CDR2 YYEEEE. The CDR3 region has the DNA TGTGCCAGCAGCTTGCCGGGACAGGGGACGGACACTGAAGCTTTCTTT. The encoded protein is CASSLPGQGTDTEAFF.

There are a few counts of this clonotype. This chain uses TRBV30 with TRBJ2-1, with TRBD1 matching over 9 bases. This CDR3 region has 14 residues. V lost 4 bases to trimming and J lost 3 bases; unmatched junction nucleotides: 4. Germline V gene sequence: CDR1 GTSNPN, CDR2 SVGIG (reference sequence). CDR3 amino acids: CAWNKDRGYNEQFF. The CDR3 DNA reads TGTGCCTGGAACAAGGACAGGGGCTACAATGAGCAGTTCTTC.

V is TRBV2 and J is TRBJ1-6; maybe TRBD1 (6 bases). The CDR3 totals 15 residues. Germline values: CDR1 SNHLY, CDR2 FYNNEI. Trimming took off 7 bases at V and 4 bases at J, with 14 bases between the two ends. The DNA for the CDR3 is TGTGCCAGCACGATGGACAGATTTTATAATTCACCCCTCCACTTT. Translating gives CASTMDRFYNSPLHF.